Each of the 10 T cell receptor beta chains below was sequenced from the same sample in a study of blood T cell repertoires in COVID-19. Repertoires were generated with immunoSEQ multiplex PCR, while TCRdb's copy carries only in-frame clones and drops some. The data show roughly 130,000 clones, 80% seen once. Sequenced material: peripheral blood. The receptors come from a man in his 60s with active or convalescent COVID-19.

Of note for this clone: Additional DNA sequences in this sample encode the identical CDR3. The chain combines TRBV5-4 with TRBJ2-3; a possible D gene is TRBD1 (5 bases). Germline V lookup: CDR1 SGHNT, CDR2 YYREEE (reference sequence). The V end was cut by 3 bases, the J end by 0 bases, with 8 bases between. The CDR3 runs to 14 residues. Here the CDR3 DNA reads TGTGCCAGCAGCTCCCAGGGAAGCACAGATACGCAGTATTTT. Amino acid sequence: CASSSQGSTDTQYF.

This chain uses TRBV2 with TRBJ1-2, with D tentatively TRBD1 (5 bases). V was cut by 3 bases and J by 1 base, with 12 bases left in between. This CDR3 has 15 residues. From germline, CDR1 is SNHLY and CDR2 FYNNEI. In nucleotides, the CDR3 is TGTGCCAGCAGTGACGGAGGGGCGGATAACTATGGCTACACCTTC. It encodes CASSDGGADNYGYTF. Drawing the rest from reference TRBV2 and TRBJ1-2, the complete variable domain is EPEVTQTPSHQVTQMGQEVILRCVPISNHLYFYWYRQILGQKVEFLVSFYNNEISEKSEIFDDQFSVERPDGSNFTLKIRSTKLEDSAMYFCASSDGGADNYGYTFGSGTRLTVV.

J is TRBJ2-1 and V is TRBV4-2; weak D call: TRBD2 (6 bases). Germline CDR1 reads LGHNA; CDR2 reads YNFKEQ. The ends were cut back, 3 bases at V and 6 bases at J, with 21 bases in the middle. The CDR3 totals 17 residues. Here the CDR3 DNA reads TGTGCCAGCAGCCAGGATACCGCGGGATCACTGGGCAATGAGCAGTTCTTC. It encodes CASSQDTAGSLGNEQFF.

The chain employs TRBV24-1 and TRBJ2-7; D unresolved. The ends were cut back, 10 bases at V and 5 bases at J, with 23 bases in the middle. This CDR3 is built from 15 residues. CDR1 is KGHDR, CDR2 SFDVKD, per germline. The CDR3 loop reads CATAPIDNPRNEQYF. The CDR3 DNA is TGTGCCACGGCTCCAATAGACAACCCCAGAAACGAGCAGTACTTC.

The chain has TRBV7-7 and TRBJ2-2, with D unclear. The V end lost 3 bases, the J end lost 4 bases, and 6 bases lay between the germline ends. The germline CDR1 and CDR2 sequences are SSHAT and FNYEAQ (reference sequence). This CDR3 has 13 residues. The CDR3 loop reads CASSLSRTGELFF. CDR3 DNA sequence: TGTGCCAGCAGCTTGTCTCGCACCGGGGAGCTGTTTTTT.

V gene TRBV28 combines with J gene TRBJ2-2; no clear D. Germline V lookup: CDR1 MDHEN, CDR2 SYDVKM. The CDR3 length is 14 residues. Trimming removed 5 bases at V and 7 bases at J, with 14 bases between. The CDR3 sequence: CASSPQTRVGELFF. The CDR3 bases are TGTGCCAGCAGTCCCCAGACCCGGGTCGGGGAGCTGTTTTTT.

This clone has ten or more counts. V usage is TRBV6-2 or TRBV6-3 and J usage is TRBJ2-7; the match to TRBD1 covers 11 bases. The CDR3 is 16 residues long. CDR1 MNHEY and CDR2 SVGEGT come from the germline V gene. V trimming: 5 bases; J trimming: 6 bases; junction bases outside the gene matches: 12. This chain's CDR3 is CASSRRTGGPLGEQYF. The CDR3 coding sequence is TGTGCCAGCAGTCGTCGGACAGGGGGCCCGTTGGGCGAGCAGTACTTC.

The CDR3 protein is CATSGPKGTEAFF. Written as DNA, the CDR3 is TGTGCCACCAGTGGCCCTAAGGGGACTGAAGCTTTCTTT. The chain employs TRBV15 and TRBJ1-1; a weak D match, TRBD1 (5 bases). The CDR3 has 13 residues. CDR1 and CDR2 (germline): LNHNV, YYDKDF (reference sequence). The V end lost 6 bases, the J end lost 5 bases, and 13 bases lay between the germline ends.

This clone has just one count. The chain recombines TRBV11-3 with TRBJ2-4; tentatively, D is TRBD2 (5 bases). Germline values: CDR1 SGHNT, CDR2 YENEEA. The CDR3 loop spans 18 amino acids. Trimming shortened V by 0 bases and J by 0 bases, and 15 bases separated the two germline ends. DNA of the CDR3: TGTGCCAGCAGCTTAGAGAGTCTACCCGGACTAGCCAAAAACATTCAGTACTTC. This encodes CASSLESLPGLAKNIQYF.

V usage is TRBV19 and J usage is TRBJ2-5, with D possibly matching TRBD2 (6 bases). CDR1 is LNHDA, CDR2 SQIVND, per germline (reference sequence). V was pared by 7 bases and J by 2 bases, with 14 bases between. The CDR3 has 14 residues. The CDR3 is CASKRGAGQETQYF. The DNA of the CDR3 is TGTGCCAGTAAGCGAGGAGCGGGTCAAGAGACCCAGTACTTC. The full variable domain, completed using reference TRBV19 and TRBJ2-5, is DGGITQSPKYLFRKEGQNVTLSCEQNLNHDAMYWYRQDPGQGLRLIYYSQIVNDFQKGDIAEGYSVSREKKESFPLTVTSAQKNPTAFYLCASKRGAGQETQYFGPGTRLLVL.